This TCR beta chain was sequenced for a study of blood T cell repertoires in COVID-19. Study summary: COVID-19 samples from acute and convalescent phases originated in the United States, Italy and Spain. T cells, B-cell-depleted T cells, or PBMCs supplied cDNA or gDNA.

This clone was seen only once. Per the authors' pipeline: Amplification from reference gene primers served as the basis for estimated nucleated cell counts. The method was immunoSEQ multiplex PCR; TCRdb's version includes in-frame clones alone and lacks a portion of them. V, J and clone size derive from that table, while D and trimming were established from the DNA sequence. This table has almost 55,000 clones, over 75% appearing once. Trimming cost V 5 bases and J 4 bases; bases outside gene matches: 2. This CDR3 region has 14 residues. Germline V lookup: CDR1 SGHTA, CDR2 FQGNSA. The sequenced sample consisted of peripheral blood. This chain uses TRBV7-2 with TRBJ1-6; 7 bases are a match to TRBD1. This receptor was identified in a human donor in a cohort sampled during active COVID-19. CDR3 in amino acids: CASSPGQYNSPLHF. Here the CDR3 DNA reads TGTGCCAGCAGCCCGGGACAGTATAATTCACCCCTCCACTTT.